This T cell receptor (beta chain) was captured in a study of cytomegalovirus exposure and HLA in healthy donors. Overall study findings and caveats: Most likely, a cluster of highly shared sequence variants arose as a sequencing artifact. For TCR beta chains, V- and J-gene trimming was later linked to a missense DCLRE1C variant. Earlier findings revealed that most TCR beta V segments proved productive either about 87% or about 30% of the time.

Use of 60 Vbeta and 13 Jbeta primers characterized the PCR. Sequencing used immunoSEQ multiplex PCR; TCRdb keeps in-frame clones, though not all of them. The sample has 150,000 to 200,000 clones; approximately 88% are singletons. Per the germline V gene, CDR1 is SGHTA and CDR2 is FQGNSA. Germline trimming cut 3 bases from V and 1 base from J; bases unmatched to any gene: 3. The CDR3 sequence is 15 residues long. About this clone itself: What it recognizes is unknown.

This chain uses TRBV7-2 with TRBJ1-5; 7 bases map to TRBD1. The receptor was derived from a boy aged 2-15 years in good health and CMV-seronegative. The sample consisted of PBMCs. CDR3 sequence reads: CASSLSQGSNQPQHF. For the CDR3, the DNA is TGTGCCAGCAGCTTGTCACAGGGGAGCAATCAGCCCCAGCATTTT.